This is a list of T cell receptor beta chains from one sample in a study of shared clonotypes between healthy human individuals. Here immunoSEQ multiplex PCR was the method, and the copy in TCRdb shows in-frame clones only, minus some. The data hold around 2,000,000 clones, with roughly 96% observed a single time. The sequenced material came from naive CD4+ T cells sorted from blood. Receptors were obtained from a man aged 18 to 35 in good health. Each CDR3 is given with its conserved first and last residue. D genes are given only for firm matches. The size of a clone is reported for some rows only, either as once, few or many, or as a class for expanded clones.

TRBJ2-7 - TRBD2 TRBV7-8 TGTGCCAGCAGCCTGACTAGCGGAGGGGGGCAGAGGTCCTACGAGCAGTACTTC CASSLTSGGGQRSYEQYF
TRBJ2-7 - TRBD2 TRBV5-4 TGTGCCAGCAGGTCCGGTGGGACTAGCGCCTACGAGCAGTACTTC CASRSGGTSAYEQYF
TRBJ2-6 - - TRBV10-3 TGTGCCATCAGTGCCTCGGCGGGTCTTCTCCCACCCTCTGGGGCCAACGTCCTGACTTTC CAISASAGLLPPSGANVLTF
TRBJ2-1 - - TRBV2 TGTGCCAGCAGTGTGGGCGGGAATCCTTTCAATGAGCAGTTCTTC CASSVGGNPFNEQFF
TRBJ2-3 - - TRBV5-4 TGTGCCAGCAGCTTGGCGTTGGCAGGGGGGTACACAGATACGCAGTATTTT CASSLALAGGYTDTQYF
TRBJ2-5 - - TRBV18 TGTGCCAGCTCACCTCAGCCGCAGGGCCAAGAGACCCAGTACTTC CASSPQPQGQETQYF
TRBJ2-1 - - TRBV6-6 TGTGCCAGCAGTTACAGGCGCCCCTCCTACAATGAGCAGTTCTTC CASSYRRPSYNEQFF
TRBJ1-4 - TRBD1 TRBV28 TGTGCCAGCAGTACCCGCACCGGGACAGCAAATGAAAAACTGTTTTTT CASSTRTGTANEKLFF
TRBJ2-4 - - TRBV30 TGTGCCTGGAGTAATGGACGAGAAGGAGACATTCAGTACTTC CAWSNGREGDIQYF
TRBJ2-2 - TRBD1 TRBV18 TGTGCCAGCTCACTGGGACAGGGATCCACCGGGGAGCTGTTTTTT CASSLGQGSTGELFF
TRBJ2-3 - TRBD2 TRBV4-3 TGCGCCAGCAGCCAAGATCCTCCCGGACTAGCGGGAGGGTTAGATACGCAGTATTTT CASSQDPPGLAGGLDTQYF
TRBJ2-7 - - TRBV25-1 TGTGCCAGCAGTGAATCCCTCAGTTACGAGCAGTACTTC CASSESLSYEQYF
TRBJ2-5 once - TRBV5-1 TGCGCCAGTACCACCCATTCAGGGACCTTAGGGGGAGAGACCCAGTACTTC CASTTHSGTLGGETQYF
TRBJ1-2 - - TRBV6-1 TGTGCCATTCAAGAATTCAGTAACTATGGCTACACCTTC CAIQEFSNYGYTF
TRBJ1-1 - - TRBV18 TGTGCCAGCTCACCGGGACTTAACACTGAAGCTTTCTTT CASSPGLNTEAFF
TRBJ2-3 - - TRBV6-6 TGTGCCAGCAGTTACGCAGATACGCAGTATTTT CASSYADTQYF
TRBJ2-2 - - TRBV9 TGTGCCAGCAGCGTAGGTCCCCCAACAGGGTACAGTGACACCGGGGAGCTGTTTTTT CASSVGPPTGYSDTGELFF
TRBJ1-1 - - TRBV7-9 TGTGCCAGCAGCCCCTATATGGGGCTGGACACTGAAGCTTTCTTT CASSPYMGLDTEAFF
TRBJ1-2 once - TRBV28 TGTGCCAGCAGCCGGAGACTACTAACTAACTATGGCTACACCTTC CASSRRLLTNYGYTF
TRBJ1-2 - - TRBV6-5 TGTGCCAGCAGGCACGTCTATGGCTACACCTTC CASRHVYGYTF
TRBJ2-7 - - TRBV21-1 TGTGCCAGCCCCGCGGGGACAGGGGCCTACGAGCAGTACTTC CASPAGTGAYEQYF
TRBJ2-1 - TRBD2 TRBV5-4 TGTGCCAGCAGCTTGGCCCGTGGACTAGCGGGAGTTGACAATGAGCAGTTCTTC CASSLARGLAGVDNEQFF
TRBJ1-1 - TRBD1 TRBV7-9 TGTGCCAGCAGCACCCCGTCGACAGGGGTCACTGAAGCTTTCTTT CASSTPSTGVTEAFF
TRBJ2-3 - TRBD2 TRBV7-8 TGTGCCAGCAGCTTAGCTGGGAGGTGGAGCGGGGGGAGCACAGATACGCAGTATTTT CASSLAGRWSGGSTDTQYF
TRBJ2-2 - - TRBV2 TGTGCCAGCCGGTTGGGCGGAAAAGACACCGGGGAGCTGTTTTTT CASRLGGKDTGELFF
TRBJ2-5 - TRBD2 TRBV2 TGTGCCAGCAGTTCTTTCGGACTAGCGGGAGGGCCTGGGGAGACCCAGTACTTC CASSSFGLAGGPGETQYF
TRBJ2-7 once TRBD1 TRBV10-1 TGCGCCAGCAGTGAGTCCGGGACAGGGATCAACGAGCAGTACTTC CASSESGTGINEQYF
TRBJ2-3 once TRBD2 TRBV4-3 TGCGCCAGCAGCCAAGCGACTAGCGGGAGTGCAGATACGCAGTATTTT CASSQATSGSADTQYF
TRBJ1-2 - - TRBV21-1 TGTGCCAGCAGCAAAAGTAGGGGGCCACGAATAAATAGCTATGGCTACACCTTC CASSKSRGPRINSYGYTF
TRBJ2-3 - TRBD2 TRBV18 TGTGCCAGCTCACCCCTGGTGTTAGCGGGGGGAATCACAGATACGCAGTATTTT CASSPLVLAGGITDTQYF
TRBJ1-5 - - TRBV30 TGTGCCTGGAGTCCCCGGGGCAAGAATCAGCCCCAGCATTTT CAWSPRGKNQPQHF
TRBJ2-3 - TRBD1 TRBV28 TGTGCCAGCAGTCAACAGGGGTGGGGGTATACGCAGTATTTT CASSQQGWGYTQYF
TRBJ2-7 - - TRBV12-5 TGTGCTAGTGGTTTGGTAACTCTATTGAGCGAGCAGTACTTC CASGLVTLLSEQYF
TRBJ2-7 - - TRBV6-5 TGTGCCAGCAGGAGGGCCCAAACCTACGAGCAGTACTTC CASRRAQTYEQYF
TRBJ1-3 - - TRBV5-1 TGCGCCAGCAGCTTCGACGTTCCGCGCGTTGGAAACACCATATATTTT CASSFDVPRVGNTIYF
TRBJ2-3 - TRBD2 TRBV5-4 TGTGCCAGCAGTCAGGGACTAGCGGGAGTGAAAGATACGCAGTATTTT CASSQGLAGVKDTQYF
TRBJ2-2 - - TRBV30 TGTGCCTGGAGGACGAGCCTCATTACCGGGGAGCTGTTTTTT CAWRTSLITGELFF
TRBJ2-3 - - TRBV14 TGTGCCAGCAGCCAAGATCTTACTACTACGCAGTATTTT CASSQDLTTTQYF
TRBJ1-5 - - TRBV10-3 TGTGCCATCAGAAGAGACGGTGCCAATCAGCCCCAGCATTTT CAIRRDGANQPQHF
TRBJ2-5 - - TRBV4-1 TGCGCCAGCAGCACCATCGCATGGGCGACCCAGTACTTC CASSTIAWATQYF
TRBJ1-6 - - TRBV6-5 TGTGCCAGCAGTTACCTCGACGGTAATTCACCCCTCCACTTT CASSYLDGNSPLHF
TRBJ2-1 - - TRBV4-3 TGCGCCAGCAGCCAAGATTGGGAGATTCTAGGAGGACGACTCTTC CASSQDWEILGGRLF
TRBJ2-1 - TRBD1 TRBV5-1 TGCGCCAGCAGCGAGGGACAGGGGTGGAATGAGCAGTTCTTC CASSEGQGWNEQFF
TRBJ1-6 - TRBD1 TRBV7-2 TGTGCCAGCAGCTTATCGGGACAGGGCGGACCCCTCCACTTT CASSLSGQGGPLHF
TRBJ2-7 once - TRBV28 TGTGCCAGCAGCCCCCCGGGCGGGGCGAGCTCCTACGAGCAGTACTTC CASSPPGGASSYEQYF
TRBJ2-6 - - TRBV15 TGTGCCACGTACCGGGACTCTGGGGCCAACGTCCTGACTTTC CATYRDSGANVLTF
TRBJ2-5 - - TRBV29-1 TGCAGCTCTACCAGTCCAGAGACCCAGTACTTC CSSTSPETQYF
TRBJ2-5 - TRBD1 TRBV28 TGTGCCAGCAGTTCCTACAGGACAGGACGAGAGACCCAGTACTTC CASSSYRTGRETQYF
TRBJ1-3 - - TRBV2 TGTGCCACCCGTCCCAGTGGAAACACCATATATTTT CATRPSGNTIYF
TRBJ1-2 - - TRBV5-1 TGCGCCAGCAGCTTGGCTGGGGGCGGTAACTATGGCTACACCTTC CASSLAGGGNYGYTF
TRBJ2-1 - - TRBV5-1 TGCGCCAGCAGCTTGGCAAGCCGAACCTACAATGAGCAGTTCTTC CASSLASRTYNEQFF
TRBJ1-4 - - TRBV30 TGTGCCTGGAGTGGTGACAGCTCTAATGAAAAACTGTTTTTT CAWSGDSSNEKLFF
TRBJ2-3 - TRBD2 TRBV7-2 TGTGCCAGCAGCCCGTTTCTAGCGGGAAACACAGATACGCAGTATTTT CASSPFLAGNTDTQYF